A selection of T cell receptor beta chains follows, all from one sample in a study of T cell repertoires in cytomegalovirus infection. TCRdb itself ran the reads through MiXCR, one entry per CDR3 protein. The sample consists of fewer than 1,000,000 distinct CDR3 sequences, around 32% of them appearing once. The antigens for these receptors are not known. The sequencing used cultured CD8+ T cells from PBMCs, collected from culture after CMV antigen stimulation. All receptors derive from a human donor in good health (CMV status not recorded). Some clones in this sample may be carry-over from other donors' samples. Both conserved end residues are part of each CDR3. A D gene is named only where the DNA matches it firmly. Clone size is not always given. Where it is, it says once, few, many or a class for expanded clones.

size: few; V: TRBV12-3/TRBV12-4; D: -; J: TRBJ2-2; DNA: TGTGCCAGCAGTTTGGAGTACCCTAACACCGGGGAGCTGTTTTTT; CDR3: CASSLEYPNTGELFF
size: few; V: TRBV7-6; D: TRBD2; J: TRBJ2-7; DNA: TGTGCCAGCAGCTTAAGTGGGGGGGACGGGGGAGCCTACGAGCAGTACTTC; CDR3: CASSLSGGDGGAYEQYF
size: -; V: TRBV4-1; D: -; J: TRBJ1-4; DNA: TGCGCCAGCAGCCCTCAAGATATTGACCACGCAACTAATGAAAAACTGTTTTTT; CDR3: CASSPQDIDHATNEKLFF
size: few; V: TRBV10-3; D: -; J: TRBJ1-1; DNA: TGTGCCATCAGAATACAGGGTGAGGGGGGCACTGAAGCTTTCTTT; CDR3: CAIRIQGEGGTEAFF
size: -; V: TRBV4-3; D: -; J: TRBJ1-4; DNA: TGCCTTTGGGAAAAACTGTTTTTT; CDR3: CLWEKLFF
size: -; V: TRBV4-1; D: -; J: TRBJ2-1; DNA: TGCGCCAGCAGCCCGTTTGGGGGGGGCAATTCAAAGAATGAGCAGTTCTTC; CDR3: CASSPFGGGNSKNEQFF
size: few; V: TRBV6-5; D: TRBD1; J: TRBJ1-2; DNA: TGTGCCAGCAGTTACGAGGAGGACAGGGATGGCCTATTCAACTATGGCTACACCTTC; CDR3: CASSYEEDRDGLFNYGYTF
size: -; V: TRBV7-2; D: TRBD1; J: TRBJ2-7; DNA: TGTGCCAGCAGCTTTGGGACAGGGAGTAGGAACGAGCAGTACTTC; CDR3: CASSFGTGSRNEQYF
size: many; V: TRBV7-9; D: -; J: TRBJ1-2; DNA: TGTGCCAGCAGCTCCGGGGGCAATGGCTACACCTTC; CDR3: CASSSGGNGYTF
size: few; V: TRBV7-6; D: -; J: TRBJ2-5; DNA: TGTGCCAGCAGCTTAGAGGAGGGGCTCCAAGAGACCCAGTACTTC; CDR3: CASSLEEGLQETQYF
size: few; V: TRBV6-2/TRBV6-3; D: -; J: TRBJ1-5; DNA: TGTGCCAGCAGTTTTCTGGAGGACGGAAATCAGCCCCAGCATTTT; CDR3: CASSFLEDGNQPQHF
size: once; V: TRBV9; D: TRBD1; J: TRBJ2-1; DNA: TGTGCCAGCAGCGCGCCGGGACAGGGGACCTCAACCGACAATGAGCAGTTCTTC; CDR3: CASSAPGQGTSTDNEQFF
size: -; V: TRBV7-2; D: TRBD1; J: TRBJ2-3; DNA: TGTGCCAGCAGTTTCGACGACAGGGGAACAGATACGCAGTATTTT; CDR3: CASSFDDRGTDTQYF
size: few; V: TRBV27; D: -; J: TRBJ1-1; DNA: TGTGCCAGCAGTTGGAAGGTGAACACTGAAGCTTTCTTT; CDR3: CASSWKVNTEAFF
size: few; V: TRBV19; D: -; J: TRBJ2-3; DNA: TGTGCCAGTAGTACCCTCCGGGAGGGGGCGGGGGAAGATACGCAGTATTTT; CDR3: CASSTLREGAGEDTQYF
size: few; V: TRBV7-9; D: -; J: TRBJ1-6; DNA: TGTGCCAGCAGCTTTGGGGGAAGAGAATCACCCCTCCACTTT; CDR3: CASSFGGRESPLHF
size: -; V: TRBV12-3/TRBV12-4; D: -; J: TRBJ2-1; DNA: TGTGCCAGCAGTTTAGCGCGCAAGACCTCCTACAATGAGCAGTTCTTC; CDR3: CASSLARKTSYNEQFF
size: -; V: TRBV27; D: TRBD2; J: TRBJ2-1; DNA: TGTGCCAGCAGTAGGCCTAGCGGGGACCTATACAATGAGCAGTTCTTC; CDR3: CASSRPSGDLYNEQFF
size: many; V: TRBV7-9; D: -; J: TRBJ2-1; DNA: TGTGCCAGCAGCTCGGGGGCGAGCTCCTACAATGAGCAGTTCTTC; CDR3: CASSSGASSYNEQFF
size: many; V: TRBV12-3/TRBV12-4; D: -; J: TRBJ1-2; DNA: TGTGCCAGCAGTTTAAGGGATCCTATCTATGGCTACACCTTC; CDR3: CASSLRDPIYGYTF
size: -; V: TRBV5-5; D: TRBD1; J: TRBJ2-1; DNA: TGTGCCAGCAGCTTGCCGGGACAGGGGATCTACAATGAGCAGTTCTTC; CDR3: CASSLPGQGIYNEQFF
size: -; V: TRBV5-4; D: -; J: TRBJ1-1; DNA: TGTGCCAGCAGCCCCGGAGGGAATGAAGCTTTCTTT; CDR3: CASSPGGNEAFF
size: few; V: TRBV12-3/TRBV12-4; D: -; J: TRBJ2-1; DNA: TGTGCCAGCAGTCCTGACGGGGCCACCTACAATGAGCAGTTCTTC; CDR3: CASSPDGATYNEQFF
size: few; V: TRBV4-1; D: -; J: TRBJ1-2; DNA: TGCGCCAGCAGCCAAGCCAGTAACTATGGCTACACCTTC; CDR3: CASSQASNYGYTF
size: -; V: TRBV6-5; D: -; J: TRBJ1-2; DNA: TGTGCCAGCAGTTACTCGTCGGAGCCCTGGGGCTACACCTTC; CDR3: CASSYSSEPWGYTF
size: -; V: TRBV27; D: -; J: TRBJ2-1; DNA: TGTGCCAGCAATTCACCCGGGACCCCTCGGAATGAGCAGTTCTTC; CDR3: CASNSPGTPRNEQFF
size: -; V: TRBV20-1; D: -; J: TRBJ2-3; DNA: TGCAGTGCTAGAGATTCTGGGGGCGGCACAGATACGCAGTATTTT; CDR3: CSARDSGGGTDTQYF
size: few; V: TRBV4-1; D: -; J: TRBJ2-2; DNA: TGCGCCAGCAGCCAGTCTTCGGGAAGCACCGGGGAGCTGTTTTTT; CDR3: CASSQSSGSTGELFF
size: -; V: TRBV6-5; D: -; J: TRBJ2-1; DNA: TGTGCCAGCAGCATCGGGGGTAGTAAGGGCAATGAGCAGTTCTTC; CDR3: CASSIGGSKGNEQFF
size: -; V: TRBV19; D: -; J: TRBJ2-1; DNA: TGTGCCAGTAGCGCCCGTCCCAACCCAGCTTACAATGAGCAGTTCTTC; CDR3: CASSARPNPAYNEQFF
size: few; V: TRBV6-1; D: -; J: TRBJ2-7; DNA: TGTGCCAGCAGTGAATACTCGGGAAGCTCCTACGAGCAGTACTTC; CDR3: CASSEYSGSSYEQYF
size: -; V: TRBV7-7; D: -; J: TRBJ2-2; DNA: TGTGCTAGCAGCTTTTCGTCGCCTGACCGAACGGACACCGGGGAGCTGTTTTTT; CDR3: CASSFSSPDRTDTGELFF
size: many; V: TRBV7-2; D: -; J: TRBJ2-4; DNA: TGTGCCAGCAGCTTAGAAGGCAGTTGGCTAGCCAAAAACATTCAGTACTTC; CDR3: CASSLEGSWLAKNIQYF
size: -; V: TRBV7-2; D: TRBD2; J: TRBJ2-2; DNA: TGTGCCAGCAGCTTCGAGGCGGGGGGGCTTACCACCAGGGAGCTGTTTTTT; CDR3: CASSFEAGGLTTRELFF
size: many; V: TRBV7-8; D: -; J: TRBJ2-2; DNA: TGTGCCAGCAGCTTAGCGGCGGGTCACGGGGAGCTGTTTTTT; CDR3: CASSLAAGHGELFF
size: -; V: TRBV7-4; D: TRBD2; J: TRBJ2-1; DNA: TGTGCCAGCAGCTTAGCTAGTAGCGGGGGGACCTCCTACAATGAGCAGTTCTTC; CDR3: CASSLASSGGTSYNEQFF
size: -; V: TRBV6-1; D: -; J: TRBJ2-1; DNA: TGTGCCAGCAGTGCCCCCGCGGCACCCTCCTACAATGAGCAGTTCTTC; CDR3: CASSAPAAPSYNEQFF
size: -; V: TRBV6-1; D: TRBD1; J: TRBJ1-6; DNA: TGTGCCAGCAGTGAATGGTGGGACAGTGCCAATTCACCCCTCCACTTT; CDR3: CASSEWWDSANSPLHF
size: few; V: TRBV20-1; D: -; J: TRBJ1-2; DNA: TGCAGTGCCGAAAGAGCAGACTTATGGTATGGCTACACCTTC; CDR3: CSAERADLWYGYTF
size: few; V: TRBV24-1; D: -; J: TRBJ2-1; DNA: TGTGCCACCAGTGATCCGCTGGACTCGGCAACCTACAATGAGCAGTTCTTC; CDR3: CATSDPLDSATYNEQFF
size: -; V: TRBV7-4; D: -; J: TRBJ1-1; DNA: TGTGCCAGCAGCCCCGTGGGGGGAGTGACTGAAGCTTTCTTT; CDR3: CASSPVGGVTEAFF
size: -; V: TRBV27; D: TRBD1; J: TRBJ1-6; DNA: TGTGCCAGCACGCCAAACAGGGGTGGTTCACCCCTCCACTTT; CDR3: CASTPNRGGSPLHF
size: -; V: TRBV10-2; D: TRBD1; J: TRBJ2-7; DNA: TGCGCCAGCAGTGAGTCAGACAGGGGGCAATACGAGCAGTACTTC; CDR3: CASSESDRGQYEQYF
size: -; V: TRBV7-9; D: -; J: TRBJ1-2; DNA: TGTGCCAGCAGCTTAATCGGGGATGAAGGCTACACCTTC; CDR3: CASSLIGDEGYTF
size: -; V: TRBV27; D: -; J: TRBJ1-1; DNA: TGTGCCAGCAGCCCCCGGGCCGGTGGGGCTTTCTTT; CDR3: CASSPRAGGAFF